This TCR beta chain was sequenced for a study of blood T cell repertoires in COVID-19. Method: immunoSEQ multiplex PCR; TCRdb's copy keeps in-frame clones and lacks some. The sample consists of 95,000 to 150,000 clones, about 83% of them appearing once. Trimming stripped 0 bases from V and 4 bases from J, with 12 bases between. Germline V CDR1 and CDR2: LNHNV, YYDKDF (reference sequence). The CDR3 is 16 amino acids. The chain combines TRBV15 with TRBJ2-2, with a tentative D call TRBD1 (5 bases). The sample taken for sequencing was PBMCs or T cells enriched from blood (not recorded which). The TCR sequence derives from a woman aged 25-40 years who had recovered from COVID-19. CDR3 loop: CATSRDPPTGTGELFF. As DNA, the CDR3 is TGTGCCACCAGCAGAGATCCCCCCACAGGCACCGGGGAGCTGTTTTTT.